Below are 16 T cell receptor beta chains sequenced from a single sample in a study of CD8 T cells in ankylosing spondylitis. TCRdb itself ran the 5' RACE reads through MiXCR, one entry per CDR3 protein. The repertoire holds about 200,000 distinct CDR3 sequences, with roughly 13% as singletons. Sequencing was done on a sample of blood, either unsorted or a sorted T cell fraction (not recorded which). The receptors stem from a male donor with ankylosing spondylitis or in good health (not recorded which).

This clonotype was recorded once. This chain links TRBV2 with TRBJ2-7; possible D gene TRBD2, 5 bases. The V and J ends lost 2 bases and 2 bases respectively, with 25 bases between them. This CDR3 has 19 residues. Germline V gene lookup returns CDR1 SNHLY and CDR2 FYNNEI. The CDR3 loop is CASSEPQTSPPFNPYEQYF. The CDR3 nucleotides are TGTGCCAGCAGTGAACCTCAAACTAGTCCCCCATTCAATCCCTACGAGCAGTACTTC.

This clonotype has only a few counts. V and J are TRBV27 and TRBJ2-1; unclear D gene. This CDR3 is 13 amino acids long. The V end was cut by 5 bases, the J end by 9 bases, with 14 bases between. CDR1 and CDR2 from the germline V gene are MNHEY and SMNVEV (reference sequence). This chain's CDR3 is CASSLHIAFEQFF. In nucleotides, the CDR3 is TGTGCCAGCAGTCTACACATAGCATTTGAGCAGTTCTTC.

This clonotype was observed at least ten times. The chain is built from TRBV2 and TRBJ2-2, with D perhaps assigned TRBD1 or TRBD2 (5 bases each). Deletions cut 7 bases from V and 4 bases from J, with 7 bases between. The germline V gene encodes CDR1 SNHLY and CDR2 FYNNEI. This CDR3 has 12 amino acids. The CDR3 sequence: CASTGGTGELFF. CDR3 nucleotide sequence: TGTGCCAGCACTGGGGGCACCGGGGAGCTGTTTTTT.

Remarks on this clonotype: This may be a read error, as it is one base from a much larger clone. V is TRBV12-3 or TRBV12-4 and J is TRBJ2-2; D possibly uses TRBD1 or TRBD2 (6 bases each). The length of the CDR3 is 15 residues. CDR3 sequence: CASSLGQGFSGGLFF. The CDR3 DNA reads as TGTGCCAGCAGTTTAGGCCAGGGGTTCTCCGGGGGGCTGTTTTTT.

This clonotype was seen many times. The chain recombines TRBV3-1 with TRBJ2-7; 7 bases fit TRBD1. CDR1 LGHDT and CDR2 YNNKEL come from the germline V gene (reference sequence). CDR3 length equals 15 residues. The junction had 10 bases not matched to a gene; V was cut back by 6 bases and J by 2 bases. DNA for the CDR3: TGTGCCAGCAGTGTCCTGGGGACAGCTCCCTACGAGCAGTACTTC. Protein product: CASSVLGTAPYEQYF.

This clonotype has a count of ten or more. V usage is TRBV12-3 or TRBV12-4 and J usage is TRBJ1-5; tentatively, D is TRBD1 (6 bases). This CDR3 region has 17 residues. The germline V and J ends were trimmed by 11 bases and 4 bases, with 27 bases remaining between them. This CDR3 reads CASQPLAGAYRNQPQHF. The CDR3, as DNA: TGTGCCTCACAGCCCTTAGCAGGGGCTTATAGGAATCAGCCCCAGCATTTT.

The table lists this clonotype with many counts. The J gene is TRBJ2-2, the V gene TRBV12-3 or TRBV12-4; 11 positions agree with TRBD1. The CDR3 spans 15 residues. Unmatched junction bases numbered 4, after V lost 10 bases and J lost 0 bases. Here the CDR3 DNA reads TGTGCCACTACGGACAGGGGGCCGAACACCGGGGAGCTGTTTTTT. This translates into CATTDRGPNTGELFF.

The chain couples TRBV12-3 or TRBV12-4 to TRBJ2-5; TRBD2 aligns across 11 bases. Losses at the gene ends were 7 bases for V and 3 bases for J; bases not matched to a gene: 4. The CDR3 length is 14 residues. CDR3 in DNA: TGTGCCAGCACCTCGGGACTAGCGGAAGAGACCCAGTACTTC. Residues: CASTSGLAEETQYF.

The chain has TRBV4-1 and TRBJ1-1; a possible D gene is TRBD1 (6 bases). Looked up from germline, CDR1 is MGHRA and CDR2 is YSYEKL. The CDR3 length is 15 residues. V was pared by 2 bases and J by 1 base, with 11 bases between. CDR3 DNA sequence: TGCGCCAGCAGCCAATCCCTAGGGGGGAACACTGAAGCTTTCTTT. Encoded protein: CASSQSLGGNTEAFF.

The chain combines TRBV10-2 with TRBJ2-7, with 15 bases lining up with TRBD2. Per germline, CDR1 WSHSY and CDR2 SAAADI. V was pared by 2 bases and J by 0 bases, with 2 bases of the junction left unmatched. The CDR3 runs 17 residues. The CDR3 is CASSEGTSGRNSYEQYF. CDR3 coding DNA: TGCGCCAGCAGTGAGGGGACTAGCGGGAGGAACTCCTACGAGCAGTACTTC.

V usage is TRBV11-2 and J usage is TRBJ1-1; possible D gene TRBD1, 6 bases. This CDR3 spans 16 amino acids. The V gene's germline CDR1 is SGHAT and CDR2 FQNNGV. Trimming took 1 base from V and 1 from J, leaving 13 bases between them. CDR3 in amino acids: CASSLVPGHKNTEAFF. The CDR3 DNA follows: TGTGCCAGCAGCTTAGTTCCGGGACACAAGAACACTGAAGCTTTCTTT.

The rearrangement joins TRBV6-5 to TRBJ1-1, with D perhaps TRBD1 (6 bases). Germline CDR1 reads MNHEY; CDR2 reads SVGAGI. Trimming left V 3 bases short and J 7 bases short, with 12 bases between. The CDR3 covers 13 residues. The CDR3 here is CASSYYRVGEAFF. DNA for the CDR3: TGTGCCAGCAGTTATTACAGGGTGGGTGAAGCTTTCTTT.

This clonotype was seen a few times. CDR3 sequence: CATKLWTGTNTEAFF. The CDR3 nucleotides are TGTGCCACCAAGCTATGGACAGGGACGAACACTGAAGCTTTCTTT. V and J are TRBV27 and TRBJ1-1, with 8 positions matching TRBD1. The CDR3 runs 15 residues. The V gene end was trimmed by 10 bases and the J gene end by 1 base; junction bases not matched to a gene: 11. Looked up from germline, CDR1 is MNHEY and CDR2 is SMNVEV (reference sequence).

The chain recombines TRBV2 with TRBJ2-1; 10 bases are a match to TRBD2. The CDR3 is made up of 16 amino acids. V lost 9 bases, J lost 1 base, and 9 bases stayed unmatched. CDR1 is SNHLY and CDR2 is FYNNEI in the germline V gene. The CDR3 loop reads CASLSSGGVSYNEQFF. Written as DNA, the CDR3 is TGTGCCAGTCTCTCGAGCGGGGGGGTTTCCTACAATGAGCAGTTCTTC.

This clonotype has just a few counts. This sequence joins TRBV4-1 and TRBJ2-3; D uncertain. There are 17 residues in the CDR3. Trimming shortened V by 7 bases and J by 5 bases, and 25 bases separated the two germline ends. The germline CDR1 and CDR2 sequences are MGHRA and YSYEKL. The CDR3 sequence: CASTRSSEGASLDTQYF. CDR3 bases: TGCGCCAGCACTAGATCTAGTGAAGGAGCCTCATTAGATACGCAGTATTTT.

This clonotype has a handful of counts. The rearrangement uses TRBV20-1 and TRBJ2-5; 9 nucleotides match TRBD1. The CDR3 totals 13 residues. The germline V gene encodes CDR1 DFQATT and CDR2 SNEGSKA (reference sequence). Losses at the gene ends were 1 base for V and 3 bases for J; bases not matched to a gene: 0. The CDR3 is CSARGQGEETQYF. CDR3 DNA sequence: TGCAGTGCTAGAGGACAGGGGGAAGAGACCCAGTACTTC.